This T cell receptor beta chain was documented in a study of blood T cell repertoires in COVID-19. Study as a whole: Some COVID-19 samples were acute and others convalescent; all came from the United States, Italy and Spain. Sample material is recorded as cDNA or gDNA derived from T cells, B-cell-depleted T cells, or PBMCs.

As processed by the authors: How many nucleated cells were present was estimated from reference gene primer amplification. Some clones are missing from TCRdb's copy, which holds only in-frame ones; the method was immunoSEQ multiplex PCR. The V and J calls and the clone size are those of that table, but D and trimming were determined from the DNA. In the table there are about 59,000 clones, roughly nine tenths of which are singletons. The ends were cut back, 8 bases at V and 0 bases at J, with 10 bases in the middle. This CDR3 contains 13 residues. From germline, CDR1 is GTSNPN and CDR2 SVGIG (reference sequence).

Sequenced: peripheral blood. The chain joins TRBV30 to TRBJ1-4, with D possibly matching TRBD1 (5 bases). The origin of this receptor is a man at least 80 years old in a cohort sampled during active COVID-19. The CDR3 sequence is CAAQGATNEKLFF. DNA for the CDR3: TGTGCCGCGCAGGGTGCAACTAATGAAAAACTGTTTTTT.